The 9 T cell receptor beta chains in this list originate from one sample, sequenced in a study of STAT5B mutations in CD4+ large granular lymphocyte leukemia (dated by TCRdb to between 2022 and 2023). The library was obtained by the immunoSEQ multiplex PCR assay. This immuneACCESS table, as held by TCRdb, lists in-frame sequences with V and J called but not all clones. Of the missing ones, under half trace to an unresolved V gene in checked studies; the others have no known cause. The sample table records approximately 4,500 clones; under 85% of these occur just once. 65% to 75% of the sample rests with the top ten. The sample was PBMCs. Receptors originate from a man between 65 and 80 years old with CD4+ T-cell large granular lymphocyte leukemia.

This chain uses TRBV9 with TRBJ1-2, with a weak D call TRBD1 (5 bases). This CDR3 is built from 11 residues. In germline, CDR1 is SGDLS, CDR2 YYNGEE. The V and J ends lost 3 bases and 8 bases respectively, with 8 bases between them. DNA of the CDR3: TGTGCCAGCAGCGCCGGGGGGGGCTACACCTTC. Translating gives CASSAGGGYTF.

The chain employs TRBV4-1 and TRBJ2-5; D gene unclear. The V end was cut by 0 bases, the J end by 2 bases, with 13 bases between. Germline CDR1 reads MGHRA; CDR2 reads YSYEKL. The CDR3 totals 16 residues. This CDR3 is CASSQETRWQQETQYF. DNA for the CDR3: TGCGCCAGCAGCCAAGAGACTCGGTGGCAGCAAGAGACCCAGTACTTC.

The chain couples TRBV25-1 to TRBJ2-7, with D unclear. Germline V gene data show CDR1 as MGHDK and CDR2 as SYGVNS. The CDR3 loop spans 11 amino acids. V dropped 4 bases and J dropped 3 bases, with 4 bases sitting between them. CDR3 nucleotides: TGTGCCAGCAGTGGACGCTACGAGCAGTACTTC. Its protein is CASSGRYEQYF.

This clone was seen only a few times. The chain carries TRBV7-8 and TRBJ1-2; 12 bases align to TRBD1. After removal of 8 bases from V and 12 bases from J, the junction contained 10 bases not matched to a gene. This CDR3 spans 13 amino acids. The germline gives CDR1 SGHVS, CDR2 FQNEAQ. The CDR3 nucleotides are TGTGCCAGCTCCGCCGGGACAGGGGGCTGGGACACCTTC. Its translation is CASSAGTGGWDTF.

The chain combines TRBV29-1 with TRBJ1-2; TRBD1 might be the D (6 bases). Germline V gene sequence: CDR1 SQVTM, CDR2 ANQGSEA. The ends were cut back, 7 bases at V and 4 bases at J, with 22 bases in the middle. CDR3 length equals 15 residues. The CDR3 reads CSATGGARDAYGYTF. The CDR3 DNA follows: TGCAGCGCCACCGGGGGGGCCCGGGATGCCTATGGCTACACCTTC.

This rearrangement joins TRBV5-6 to TRBJ2-3, with 13 bases fitting TRBD2. This CDR3 has 18 residues. V dropped 0 bases and J dropped 3; count of bases not matched to a gene: 7. Germline-derived CDR1 and CDR2 are SGHDT and YYEEEE. The DNA of the CDR3 is TGTGCCAGCAGCTTGGGACTAGCGGGAGGTTTGGTGACAGATACGCAGTATTTT. Translated, it gives CASSLGLAGGLVTDTQYF.

The V call is TRBV7-9, the J call TRBJ2-3; D may be TRBD2 (5 bases). Germline-derived CDR1 and CDR2 are SEHNR and FQNEAQ (reference sequence). The V end was cut by 2 bases, the J end by 2 bases, with 8 bases between. The CDR3 totals 14 residues. The CDR3 loop is CASSLTGDTDTQYF. CDR3 nucleotides: TGTGCCAGCAGCTTAACCGGGGACACAGATACGCAGTATTTT.

The CDR3 sequence: CAGTKGGADNYGYTF. Written as DNA, the CDR3 is TGTGCCGGAACCAAAGGGGGCGCGGATAACTATGGCTACACCTTC. The J gene is TRBJ1-2, the V gene TRBV2, with 7 bases lining up with TRBD1. V shed 11 bases, J shed 1 base, and the junction held 13 bases outside the gene matches. The CDR3 loop spans 15 amino acids. CDR1 is SNHLY and CDR2 is FYNNEI in the germline V gene.

This clone appeared once. The rearrangement uses TRBV5-1 and TRBJ1-3; D is ambiguous. V was pared by 0 bases and J by 0 bases, with 4 bases between. CDR3 length: 14 amino acids. The germline V gene encodes CDR1 SGHRS and CDR2 YFSETQ. The CDR3 loop reads CASSLDYSGNTIYF. Written as DNA, the CDR3 is TGCGCCAGCAGCTTGGATTACTCTGGAAACACCATATATTTT.